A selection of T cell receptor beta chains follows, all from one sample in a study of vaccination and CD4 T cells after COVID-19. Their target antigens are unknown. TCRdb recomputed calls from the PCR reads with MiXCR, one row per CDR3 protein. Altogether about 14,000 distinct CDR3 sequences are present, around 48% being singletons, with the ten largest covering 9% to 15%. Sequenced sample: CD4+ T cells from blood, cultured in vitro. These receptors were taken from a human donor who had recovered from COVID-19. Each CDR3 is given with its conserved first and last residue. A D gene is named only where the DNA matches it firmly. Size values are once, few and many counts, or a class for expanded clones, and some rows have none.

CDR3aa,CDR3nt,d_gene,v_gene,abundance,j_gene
CSASHGRGTDTQYF,TGCAGTGCTAGTCACGGGAGGGGCACAGATACGCAGTATTTT,TRBD2,TRBV20-1,NA,TRBJ2-3
CASSDESSYEQYF,TGCGCCAGCAGTGATGAGAGCTCCTACGAGCAGTACTTC,NA,TRBV10-1,few,TRBJ2-7
CSARLAGSGSYNEQFF,TGCAGTGCTAGACTAGCGGGATCTGGGTCCTACAATGAGCAGTTCTTC,TRBD2,TRBV20-1,NA,TRBJ2-1
CATSRYGTGLNEQYF,TGTGCCACCAGCAGATACGGGACAGGCCTTAACGAGCAGTACTTC,TRBD1,TRBV15,few,TRBJ2-7
CASSPLRGSNTGELFF,TGTGCCAGCTCACCACTGCGGGGGAGCAACACCGGGGAGCTGTTTTTT,TRBD2,TRBV18,NA,TRBJ2-2
CASSNSGSSNEQFF,TGTGCCAGTAGTAATAGCGGGAGTAGCAATGAGCAGTTCTTC,TRBD2,TRBV19,NA,TRBJ2-1
CASSTPGTVGYEQYF,TGTGCCAGCAGTACTCCCGGGACAGTAGGCTACGAGCAGTACTTC,TRBD1,TRBV28,NA,TRBJ2-7
CASSELAGGPETQYF,TGTGCCAGCAGTGAACTAGCGGGGGGGCCGGAGACCCAGTACTTC,TRBD2,TRBV6-1,NA,TRBJ2-5
CASSYGGNYGYTF,TGCGCCAGCAGCTACGGAGGGAACTATGGCTACACCTTC,NA,TRBV5-1,NA,TRBJ1-2
CASRKLAGGQETQYF,TGTGCCAGCAGAAAACTAGCGGGGGGTCAGGAGACCCAGTACTTC,TRBD2,TRBV2,NA,TRBJ2-5
CASSFANQPQHF,TGTGCCAGCAGTTTCGCGAATCAGCCCCAGCATTTT,NA,TRBV28,NA,TRBJ1-5
CASRVKQGPVTDTQYF,TGTGCCAGCAGGGTTAAACAGGGTCCCGTCACAGATACGCAGTATTTT,NA,TRBV6-2/TRBV6-3,few,TRBJ2-3
CASSDRWYEQYF,TGTGCCAGCAGTGACAGATGGTACGAGCAGTACTTC,NA,TRBV2,NA,TRBJ2-7
CASSLEPGGNTEAFF,TGTGCCAGCAGCTTAGAACCCGGGGGCAACACTGAAGCTTTCTTT,NA,TRBV7-8,NA,TRBJ1-1
CASRPGQAVYEQYF,TGTGCCAGCAGGCCGGGACAGGCCGTATACGAGCAGTACTTC,TRBD1,TRBV6-1,NA,TRBJ2-7
CASSLGERVVETQYF,TGTGCCAGCAGCTTGGGGGAGCGGGTAGTAGAGACCCAGTACTTC,NA,TRBV5-6,few,TRBJ2-5
CSARDPLAASYEQYF,TGCAGTGCTAGAGATCCCCTAGCGGCTTCCTACGAGCAGTACTTC,TRBD2,TRBV20-1,NA,TRBJ2-7
CASSTGSPYEQYF,TGTGCCAGCAGCACAGGTTCCCCCTACGAGCAGTACTTC,NA,TRBV2,few,TRBJ2-7
CASSTRAHPSQGRRVGNQPQHF,TGTGCCAGCAGCACCCGGGCGCACCCCTCGCAGGGGCGTCGGGTCGGCAATCAGCCCCAGCATTTT,NA,TRBV6-1,few,TRBJ1-5
CSAHFPSGSSYNGQFF,TGCAGTGCTCACTTCCCTAGCGGGAGCTCCTACAATGGGCAGTTCTTC,TRBD2,TRBV20-1,once,TRBJ2-1
CASSPRDREGGYTF,TGTGCCAGCTCACCACGAGACAGGGAGGGCGGCTACACCTTC,TRBD1,TRBV18,NA,TRBJ1-2
CATRETRSGANVLTF,TGTGCCACCAGGGAGACGAGATCTGGGGCCAACGTCCTGACTTTC,NA,TRBV15,few,TRBJ2-6
CASSPRQDWNGYTF,TGTGCCAGCTCACCACGACAGGACTGGAATGGCTACACCTTC,NA,TRBV18,few,TRBJ1-2
CASSRDPRGQGDYGYTF,TGTGCCAGCAGCAGAGACCCCCGCGGACAGGGTGACTATGGCTACACCTTC,TRBD1,TRBV7-3,few,TRBJ1-2
CASSIDPGAEQYF,TGTGCCAGTAGTATAGATCCCGGGGCCGAGCAGTACTTC,NA,TRBV19,NA,TRBJ2-7
CASSYGGFMNTEAFF,TGTGCCAGCAGTTATGGCGGATTCATGAACACTGAAGCTTTCTTT,NA,TRBV28,NA,TRBJ1-1
CASSFSDRGFEQYF,TGTGCCAGCAGTTTCTCGGACAGGGGGTTTGAGCAGTACTTC,TRBD1,TRBV28,NA,TRBJ2-7
CASNGQGSSDQPQHF,TGTGCCAGCAATGGACAGGGTTCGTCCGATCAGCCCCAGCATTTT,TRBD1,TRBV6-1,NA,TRBJ1-5
CASSVGWSTEAFF,TGTGCCAGCAGCGTGGGCTGGAGCACTGAAGCTTTCTTT,NA,TRBV6-1,NA,TRBJ1-1
CASRPSLGAQGDTQYF,TGTGCCAGCAGACCCTCCCTCGGTGCCCAGGGAGATACGCAGTATTTT,NA,TRBV6-1,NA,TRBJ2-3
CSARVAGSSYEQYF,TGCAGTGCTAGAGTTGCGGGGTCGTCCTACGAGCAGTACTTC,NA,TRBV20-1,NA,TRBJ2-7
CASSLDREETQYF,TGTGCCAGCAGCTTAGACAGGGAAGAGACCCAGTACTTC,NA,TRBV7-2,few,TRBJ2-5
CASSYSNREAQYF,TGTGCCAGCAGTTACTCGAATCGGGAAGCGCAGTACTTC,NA,TRBV6-5,few,TRBJ2-7
CASSSRQGSEAFF,TGTGCCAGCAGCTCGAGACAGGGTTCTGAAGCTTTCTTT,TRBD1,TRBV11-2,few,TRBJ1-1
CATSDPDRPWGNTQYF,TGTGCCACCAGTGACCCGGACAGGCCCTGGGGGAATACGCAGTATTTT,TRBD1,TRBV24-1,NA,TRBJ2-3
CASSDQGREFF,TGTGCCAGCAGTGACCAGGGCCGGGAGTTCTTC,NA,TRBV6-1,NA,TRBJ2-1
CASSLIGTDTQYF,TGTGCCAGCAGCTTAATTGGCACAGATACGCAGTATTTT,NA,TRBV5-5,NA,TRBJ2-3
CASSHGRGPYEQYF,TGTGCCAGCAGTCATGGACGGGGTCCCTACGAGCAGTACTTC,NA,TRBV6-1,NA,TRBJ2-7
CASRIRDRSSYEQYF,TGTGCCAGCAGAATCCGGGACAGGTCCTCCTACGAGCAGTACTTC,TRBD1,TRBV6-1,NA,TRBJ2-7
CASSLGQNYGYTF,TGTGCCAGCAGCCTGGGACAGAACTATGGCTACACCTTC,TRBD1,TRBV2,NA,TRBJ1-2
CASSETGRQETQYF,TGTGCCAGCAGCGAGACAGGGAGACAAGAGACCCAGTACTTC,TRBD1,TRBV11-2,NA,TRBJ2-5